This T cell receptor beta chain was obtained from a study of T cells in Graves' hyperthyroidism and ophthalmopathy. Findings of the study overall: Blood also showed most of the thyroid clonotypes that were expanded above 0.001. The model's output predicted ophthalmopathy at a median of 6.5 months prior to onset.

RNA transcripts yielded amplified TCR beta CDR3 regions. An initial round of RT-PCR targeting the TCR CDR3 relied on the HTBI primer set. MiXCR was run by TCRdb on the multiplex PCR reads, yielding one entry per CDR3 protein. This sample carries approximately 600,000 distinct CDR3 sequences, 20% of them seen once, and the ten largest clones take about 34%. This CDR3 has 17 residues. Germline V gene sequence: CDR1 MNHNS, CDR2 SASEGT. V was cut by 3 bases and J by 0 bases, with 12 bases left in between. PBMCs came from about 10 ml fresh peripheral blood. As regards this clonotype: The antigen is undetermined.

Sequenced input: blood. The receptor's source is a man aged 25-45 years with Graves' ophthalmopathy. The chain recombines TRBV6-1 with TRBJ1-6; tentative D call: TRBD1 (5 bases). The CDR3 sequence is CASSERTGLSYNSPLHF. CDR3 sequence (DNA): TGTGCCAGCAGTGAGAGGACGGGACTCTCCTATAATTCACCCCTCCACTTT.